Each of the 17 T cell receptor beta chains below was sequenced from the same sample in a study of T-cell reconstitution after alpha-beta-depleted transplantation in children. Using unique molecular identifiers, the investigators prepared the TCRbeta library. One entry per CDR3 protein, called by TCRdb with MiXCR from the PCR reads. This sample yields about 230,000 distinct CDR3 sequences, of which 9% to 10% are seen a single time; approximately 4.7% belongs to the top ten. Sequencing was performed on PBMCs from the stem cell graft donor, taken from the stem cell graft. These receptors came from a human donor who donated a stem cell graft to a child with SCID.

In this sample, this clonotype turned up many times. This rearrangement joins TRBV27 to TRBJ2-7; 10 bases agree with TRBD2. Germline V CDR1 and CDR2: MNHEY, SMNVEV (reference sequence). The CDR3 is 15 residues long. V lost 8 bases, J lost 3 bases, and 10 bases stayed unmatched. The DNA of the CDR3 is TGTGCCAGCTCCCACGGACTAGCGGTGGACTACGAGCAGTACTTC. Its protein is CASSHGLAVDYEQYF.

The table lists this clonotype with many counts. The CDR3 sequence is CAIRDGITYEQYF. DNA of the CDR3: TGTGCCATCCGGGACGGGATAACCTACGAGCAGTACTTC. J is TRBJ2-7 and V is TRBV10-3; D possibly uses TRBD1 or TRBD2 (5 bases each). This CDR3 contains 13 residues. V was trimmed by 8 bases and J by 2 bases, leaving 13 bases between them. Germline values: CDR1 ENHRY, CDR2 SYGVKD.

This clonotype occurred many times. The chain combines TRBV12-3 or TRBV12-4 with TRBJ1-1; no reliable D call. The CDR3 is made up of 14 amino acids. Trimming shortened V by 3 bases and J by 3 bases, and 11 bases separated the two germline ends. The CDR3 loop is CASSLIAVDTEAFF. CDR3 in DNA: TGTGCCAGCAGTTTGATAGCGGTGGACACTGAAGCTTTCTTT.

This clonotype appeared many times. The CDR3 coding sequence is TGCGCCAGCAGCCATAATAGTGTCCCGACAGATACGCAGTATTTT. It specifies CASSHNSVPTDTQYF. The chain is built from TRBV4-1 and TRBJ2-3; D remains ambiguous. V lost 3 bases to trimming and J lost 3 bases, with 13 bases between them. The CDR3 covers 15 residues. Germline-derived CDR1 and CDR2 are MGHRA and YSYEKL.

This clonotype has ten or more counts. The CDR3 DNA follows: TGTGCCATCAGTGGGTACGACATCGACGAGCAGTACTTC. Its protein is CAISGYDIDEQYF. The chain links TRBV10-3 to TRBJ2-7; D is unclear. The CDR3 contains 13 residues. Germline V gives CDR1 ENHRY, CDR2 SYGVKD. Trimming shortened V by 4 bases and J by 5 bases, and 12 bases separated the two germline ends.

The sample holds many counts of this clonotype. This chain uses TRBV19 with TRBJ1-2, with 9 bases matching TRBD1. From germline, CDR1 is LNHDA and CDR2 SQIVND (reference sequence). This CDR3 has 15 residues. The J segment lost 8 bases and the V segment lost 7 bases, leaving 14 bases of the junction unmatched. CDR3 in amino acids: CASTRTPQGAQGYTF. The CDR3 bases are TGTGCCAGTACCCGAACCCCACAGGGGGCACAGGGCTACACCTTC. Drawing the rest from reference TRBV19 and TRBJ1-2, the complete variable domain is DGGITQSPKYLFRKEGQNVTLSCEQNLNHDAMYWYRQDPGQGLRLIYYSQIVNDFQKGDIAEGYSVSREKKESFPLTVTSAQKNPTAFYLCASTRTPQGAQGYTFGSGTRLTVV.

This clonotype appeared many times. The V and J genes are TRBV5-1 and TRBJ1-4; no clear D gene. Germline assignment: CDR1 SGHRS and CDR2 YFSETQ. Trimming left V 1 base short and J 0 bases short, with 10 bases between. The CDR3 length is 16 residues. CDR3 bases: TGCGCCAGCAGCTTGCTCCCCTCCCCAACTAATGAAAAACTGTTTTTT. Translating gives CASSLLPSPTNEKLFF.

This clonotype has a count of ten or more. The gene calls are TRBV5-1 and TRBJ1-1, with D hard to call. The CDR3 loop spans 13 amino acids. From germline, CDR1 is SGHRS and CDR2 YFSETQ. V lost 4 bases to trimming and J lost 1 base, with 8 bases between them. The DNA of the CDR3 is TGCGCCAGCAGCACCGATCCGAACACTGAAGCTTTCTTT. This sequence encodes CASSTDPNTEAFF.

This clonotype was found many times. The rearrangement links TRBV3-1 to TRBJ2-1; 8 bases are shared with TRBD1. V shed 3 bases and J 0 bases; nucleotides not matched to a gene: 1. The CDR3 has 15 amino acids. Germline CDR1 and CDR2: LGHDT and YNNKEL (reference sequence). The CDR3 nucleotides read TGTGCCAGCAGCCAGGGGACAGGCTCCTACAATGAGCAGTTCTTC. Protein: CASSQGTGSYNEQFF.

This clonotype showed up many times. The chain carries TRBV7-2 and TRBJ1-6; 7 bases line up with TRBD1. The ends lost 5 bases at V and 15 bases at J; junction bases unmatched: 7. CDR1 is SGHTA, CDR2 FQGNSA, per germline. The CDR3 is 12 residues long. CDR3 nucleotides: TGTGCCAGCAGCGAGACAGGGACGATCCTCCACTTT. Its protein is CASSETGTILHF.

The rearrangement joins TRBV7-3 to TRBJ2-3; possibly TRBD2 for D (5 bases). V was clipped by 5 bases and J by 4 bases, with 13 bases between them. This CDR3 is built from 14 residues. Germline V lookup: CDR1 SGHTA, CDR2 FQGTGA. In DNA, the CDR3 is TGTGCCAGCAGCCTACTAGGTTGGGCAGATACGCAGTATTTT. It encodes CASSLLGWADTQYF.

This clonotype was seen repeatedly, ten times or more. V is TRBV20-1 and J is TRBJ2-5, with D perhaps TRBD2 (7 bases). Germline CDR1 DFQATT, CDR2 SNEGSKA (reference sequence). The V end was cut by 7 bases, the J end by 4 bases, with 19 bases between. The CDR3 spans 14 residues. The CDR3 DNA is TGCAGTGAAACCTTGCGGGGGCTCCCAGAGACCCAGTACTTC. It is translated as CSETLRGLPETQYF.

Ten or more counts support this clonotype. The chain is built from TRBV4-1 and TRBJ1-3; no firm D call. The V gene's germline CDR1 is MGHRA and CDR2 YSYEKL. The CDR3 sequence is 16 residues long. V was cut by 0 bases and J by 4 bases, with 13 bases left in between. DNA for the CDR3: TGCGCCAGCAGCCAAGAGTGGCGGGCGGTCGGAAACACCATATATTTT. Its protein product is CASSQEWRAVGNTIYF.

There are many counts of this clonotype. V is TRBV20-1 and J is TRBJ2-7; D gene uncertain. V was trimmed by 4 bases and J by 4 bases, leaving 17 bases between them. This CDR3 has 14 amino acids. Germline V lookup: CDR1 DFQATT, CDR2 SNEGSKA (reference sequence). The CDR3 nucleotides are TGCAGTGCTACGTTAGGGCGTCGCCCTTACGAGCAGTACTTC. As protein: CSATLGRRPYEQYF.

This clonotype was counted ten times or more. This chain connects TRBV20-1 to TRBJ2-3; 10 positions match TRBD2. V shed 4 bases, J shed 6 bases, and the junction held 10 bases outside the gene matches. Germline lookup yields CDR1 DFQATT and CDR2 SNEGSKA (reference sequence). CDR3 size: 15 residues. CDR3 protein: CSATSGGAVVDTQYF. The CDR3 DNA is TGCAGTGCTACGAGCGGGGGGGCAGTTGTGGATACGCAGTATTTT.

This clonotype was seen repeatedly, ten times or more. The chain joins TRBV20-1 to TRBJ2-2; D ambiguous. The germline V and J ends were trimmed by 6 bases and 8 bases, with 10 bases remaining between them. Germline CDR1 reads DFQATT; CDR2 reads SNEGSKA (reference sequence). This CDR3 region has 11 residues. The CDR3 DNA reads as TGCAGTGCCCGTGAATGGGGGGAGCTGTTTTTT. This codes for CSAREWGELFF.

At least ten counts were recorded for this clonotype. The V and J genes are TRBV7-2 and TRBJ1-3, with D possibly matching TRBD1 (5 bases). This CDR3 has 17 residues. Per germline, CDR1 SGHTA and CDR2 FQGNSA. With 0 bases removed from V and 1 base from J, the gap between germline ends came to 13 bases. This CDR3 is CASSLASFGGSGNTIYF. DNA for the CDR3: TGTGCCAGCAGCTTAGCGTCGTTCGGGGGTTCTGGAAACACCATATATTTT.